This TCR beta chain was recorded in a study of Ad26.COV2.S vaccination and SARS-CoV-2 variants. V shed 7 bases and J 0 bases; nucleotides not matched to a gene: 8. Germline CDR1 reads LGHDT; CDR2 reads YNNKEL (reference sequence). The CDR3 contains 16 residues. Study findings and constraints: For non-spike TCRs, breadth in vaccine recipients resembled that in placebo recipients.

The treatment was: approximately 18 received Ad26.COV2.S at low or high dose, single or two shots; about 5 received placebo; per-sample allocation not given. After the first vaccine or placebo injection, samples were drawn on day 63. This adult donor, from Boston, was 18-55 years old. Worth noting for this clone: Antigen: not known.

The method was immunoSEQ multiplex PCR; TCRdb's version includes in-frame clones alone and lacks a portion of them. The sample lists hundreds of thousands of clones, about 93% occurring once. The chain recombines TRBV3-1 (or the pseudogene TRBV3-2) with TRBJ2-1, with 8 bases fitting TRBD2. Sequencing used peripheral blood, obtained in a trial of Ad26.COV2.S vaccine versus placebo. The receptor comes from a person between 18 and 59 years old who received the Ad26.COV2.S COVID-19 vaccine or a placebo. The CDR3 loop is CASTGLAGLSYNEQFF. The CDR3 nucleotides are TGTGCCAGCACGGGTTTAGCGGGGCTCTCCTACAATGAGCAGTTCTTC.